Detailed here is one T cell receptor beta chain. The clone's antigen remains unknown. No base quality information exists; no much larger clone differs at one position. The sample is drawn from a study of blood T cell repertoires in COVID-19 (TCRdb year 2020). Regarding the research as a whole: Samples from collaborators originated in the United States, Italy and Spain and spanned both the acute and convalescent phases of COVID-19. A freely available public database, intended as a resource for researchers studying the immune response to SARS-CoV-2, is where the repertoires were released. The samples were drawn from two sources: the first 160 participants of the ongoing ImmuneRACE study, and 1,254 subjects contributed by 6 global collaborators. Nearly every sample came with metadata listing a de-identified subject ID, COVID-19 status, age in years and sex. Deeply sampled blood TCRbeta repertoires from subjects exposed to, actively infected with, or recovered from COVID-19 were included in the dataset. The material from the prospective study consisted of cDNA or gDNA derived from T cells, B-cell-depleted T cells, or PBMCs. HLA class I and class II types, where available, came from metadata supplied by the sample provider rather than from assay-based typing.

Each collaborating institution followed its own protocols to collect whole blood in K2EDTA tubes. For TCRbeta analysis, collaborators shipped samples in one of three forms: frozen whole blood, isolated PBMCs, or DNA extracted from either of those sample types. The immunoSEQ Assay, a bias-controlled multiplex PCR, was used to amplify TCRbeta CDR3 regions from genomic DNA. The original pipeline was this. The number of nucleated cells in each sample was estimated from the amplification of reference gene primers within the assay. To quantify the absolute abundance of each unique TCRbeta CDR3 rearrangement, sequence reads were collapsed and filtered. For each sample, productive Simpson clonality was calculated as the square root of Simpson's diversity index over productive rearrangements. Sourced from immuneACCESS, this table was stored by TCRdb with only in-frame sequences that have V and J called. A share of the clones is absent; for the studies checked, an unresolved V gene accounts for under half, and the remainder has no known explanation. The DNA gave D and trimming, while V, J and clone size come from that table. The sample data list some 250,000 clones, and under 90% of these were observed just once. 4.2% of the sample lies in the top ten.

V and J are truncated by 7 bases and 3 bases respectively, leaving an intervening sequence of 7 bases. CDR1 MDHEN and CDR2 SYDVKM are derived from the germline V gene. The CDR3 measures 11 amino acids from cysteine to phenylalanine. Only the CDR3 DNA stays, 33 bases, in frame from base 1. Summary of the overall study and its limitations: Clinical and demographic metadata were provided uncurated, with the amount varying by source and participant.

This sequence uses TRBV28 and TRBJ2-7; the D segment cannot be called with confidence. Specimen: peripheral blood. This clonotype was sampled from a man aged 55 to 70 with acute or convalescent COVID-19. Here is the DNA: TGTGCCAGCACTGCCTACTACGAGCAGTACTTC. Translated, this is CASTAYYEQYF.